The clone carrying this TCR beta chain was seen once. What it binds is not known. Some clones are missing from TCRdb's copy, which holds only in-frame ones; the method was immunoSEQ multiplex PCR. The data hold about 150,000 clones, with 90% to 95% observed a single time. This sample was taken from a study of T cell responses to AZD1222 COVID-19 vaccine. The V end was cut by 8 bases, the J end by 3 bases, with 13 bases between. This CDR3 has 13 amino acids. Germline V gene lookup returns CDR1 MNHEY and CDR2 SVGAGI. Whole-study results and caveats: Clonal diversity was possibly underestimated, and the donors were mostly white British, with more females.

This specimen was peripheral blood, taken 28 days after the second AZD1222 dose. The V call is TRBV6-5, the J call TRBJ1-1; tentatively, D is TRBD1 (5 bases). The sequence derives from an adult who received the AZD1222 COVID-19 vaccine. Written as DNA, the CDR3 is TGTGCCAGCCATGAGGGCAGGGACACTGAAGCTTTCTTT. The encoded protein is CASHEGRDTEAFF.